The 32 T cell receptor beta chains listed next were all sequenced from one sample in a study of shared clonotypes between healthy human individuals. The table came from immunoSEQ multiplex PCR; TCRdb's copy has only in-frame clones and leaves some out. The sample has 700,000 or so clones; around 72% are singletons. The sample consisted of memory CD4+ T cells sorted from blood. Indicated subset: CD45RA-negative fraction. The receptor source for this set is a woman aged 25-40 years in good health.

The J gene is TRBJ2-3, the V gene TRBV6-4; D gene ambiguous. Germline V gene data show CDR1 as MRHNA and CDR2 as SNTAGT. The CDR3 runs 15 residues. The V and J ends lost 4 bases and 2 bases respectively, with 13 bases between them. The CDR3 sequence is CASSVTTRNTDTQYF. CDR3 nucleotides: TGTGCCAGCAGTGTAACTACTCGAAACACAGATACGCAGTATTTT.

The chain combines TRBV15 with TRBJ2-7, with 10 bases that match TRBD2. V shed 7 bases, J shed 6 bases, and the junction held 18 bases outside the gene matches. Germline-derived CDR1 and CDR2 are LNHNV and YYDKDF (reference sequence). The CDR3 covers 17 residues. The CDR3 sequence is CATKRLGLADEAAEQYF. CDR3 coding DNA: TGTGCCACCAAAAGGCTCGGACTAGCGGACGAAGCGGCCGAGCAGTACTTC.

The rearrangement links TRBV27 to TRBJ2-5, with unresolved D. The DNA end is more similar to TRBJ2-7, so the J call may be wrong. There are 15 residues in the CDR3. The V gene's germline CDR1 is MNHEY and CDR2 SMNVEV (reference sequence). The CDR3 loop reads CASSLVTGEPYEQYF. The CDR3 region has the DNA TGTGCCAGCAGTTTAGTCACTGGGGAACCCTACGAGCAGTACTTC.

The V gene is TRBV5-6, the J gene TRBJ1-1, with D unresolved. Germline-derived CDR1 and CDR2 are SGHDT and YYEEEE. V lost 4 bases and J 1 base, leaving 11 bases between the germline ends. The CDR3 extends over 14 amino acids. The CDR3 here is CASSPLDTNTEAFF. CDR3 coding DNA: TGTGCCAGCAGCCCGCTAGATACGAACACTGAAGCTTTCTTT.

Written as DNA, the CDR3 is TGTGCCAGCAGTAGAATCAGGAACGAGGAGACCCAGTACTTC. Translation: CASSRIRNEETQYF. The J gene is TRBJ2-5, the V gene TRBV6-5; D is undetermined. Germline CDR1 and CDR2: MNHEY and SVGAGI. Trimming removed 5 bases from V and 5 bases from J, with 15 bases in between. The CDR3 is 14 residues long.

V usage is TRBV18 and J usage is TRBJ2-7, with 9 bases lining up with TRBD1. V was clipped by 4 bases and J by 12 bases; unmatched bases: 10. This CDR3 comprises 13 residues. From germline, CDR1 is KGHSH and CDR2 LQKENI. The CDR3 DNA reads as TGTGCCAGCTCACTGGATGGGACAGGGACATGGTACTTC. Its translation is CASSLDGTGTWYF.

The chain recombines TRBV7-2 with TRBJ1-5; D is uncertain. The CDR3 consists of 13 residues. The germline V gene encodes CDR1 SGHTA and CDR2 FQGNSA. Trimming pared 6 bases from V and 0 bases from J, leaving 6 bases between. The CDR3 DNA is TGTGCCAGCAGTCGAAGTAGCAATCAGCCCCAGCATTTT. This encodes CASSRSSNQPQHF.

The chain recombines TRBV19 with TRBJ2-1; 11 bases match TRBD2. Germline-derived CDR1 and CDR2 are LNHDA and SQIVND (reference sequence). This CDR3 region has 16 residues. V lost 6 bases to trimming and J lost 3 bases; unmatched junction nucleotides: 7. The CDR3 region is CASSLPGLADYNEQFF. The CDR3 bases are TGTGCCAGTAGCTTACCGGGACTAGCGGACTACAATGAGCAGTTCTTC.

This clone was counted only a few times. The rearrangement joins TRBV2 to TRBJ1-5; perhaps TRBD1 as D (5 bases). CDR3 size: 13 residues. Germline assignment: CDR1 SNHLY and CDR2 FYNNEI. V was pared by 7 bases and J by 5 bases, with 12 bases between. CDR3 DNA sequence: TGTGCCAGCAATGTCCAGGGCTATCAGCCCCAGCATTTT. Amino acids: CASNVQGYQPQHF.

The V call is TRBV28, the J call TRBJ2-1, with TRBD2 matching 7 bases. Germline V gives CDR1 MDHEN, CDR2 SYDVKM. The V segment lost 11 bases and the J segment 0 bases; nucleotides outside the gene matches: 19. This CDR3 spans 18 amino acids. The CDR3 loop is CAVKPSSGTRSSYNEQFF. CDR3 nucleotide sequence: TGTGCCGTCAAACCCTCTAGCGGCACTAGGAGCTCCTACAATGAGCAGTTCTTC.

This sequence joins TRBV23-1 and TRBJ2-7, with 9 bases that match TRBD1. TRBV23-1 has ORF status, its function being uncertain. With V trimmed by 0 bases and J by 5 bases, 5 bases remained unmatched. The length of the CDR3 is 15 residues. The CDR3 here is CASSQSRDRVHEQYF. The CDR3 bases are TGCGCCAGCAGTCAATCTCGGGACAGGGTCCACGAGCAGTACTTC.

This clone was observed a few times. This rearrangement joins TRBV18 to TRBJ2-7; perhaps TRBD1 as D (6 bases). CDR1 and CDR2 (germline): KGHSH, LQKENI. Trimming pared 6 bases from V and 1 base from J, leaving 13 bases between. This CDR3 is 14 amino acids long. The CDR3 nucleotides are TGTGCCAGCTCCCGACAGGCCCCATCCTACGAGCAGTACTTC. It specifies CASSRQAPSYEQYF.

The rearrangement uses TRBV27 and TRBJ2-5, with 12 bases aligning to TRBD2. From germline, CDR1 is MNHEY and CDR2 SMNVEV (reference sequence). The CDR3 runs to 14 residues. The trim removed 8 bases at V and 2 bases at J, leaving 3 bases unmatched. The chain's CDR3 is CASRGLAGQETQYF. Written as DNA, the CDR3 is TGTGCCAGCCGAGGACTAGCGGGGCAAGAGACCCAGTACTTC.

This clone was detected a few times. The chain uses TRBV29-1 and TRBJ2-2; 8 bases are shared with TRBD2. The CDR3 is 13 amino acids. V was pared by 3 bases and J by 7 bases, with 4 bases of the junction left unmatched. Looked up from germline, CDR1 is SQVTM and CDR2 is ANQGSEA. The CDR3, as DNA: TGCAGCGTTGAGGACGGGGGGGACGGGGAGCTGTTTTTT. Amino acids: CSVEDGGDGELFF.

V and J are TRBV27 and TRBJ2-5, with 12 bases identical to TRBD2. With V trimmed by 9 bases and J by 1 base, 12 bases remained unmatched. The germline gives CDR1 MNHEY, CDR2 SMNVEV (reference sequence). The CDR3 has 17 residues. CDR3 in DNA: TGTGCCAGTCGCGCTCTACTAGCGGGAGGAGGCCAAGAGACCCAGTACTTC. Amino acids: CASRALLAGGGQETQYF.

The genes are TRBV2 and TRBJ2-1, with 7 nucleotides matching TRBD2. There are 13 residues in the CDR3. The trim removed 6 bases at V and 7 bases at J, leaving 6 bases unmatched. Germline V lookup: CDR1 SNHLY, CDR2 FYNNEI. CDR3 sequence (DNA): TGTGCCAGCAGACCCAGCGGGACTAATGAGCAGTTCTTC. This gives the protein CASRPSGTNEQFF.

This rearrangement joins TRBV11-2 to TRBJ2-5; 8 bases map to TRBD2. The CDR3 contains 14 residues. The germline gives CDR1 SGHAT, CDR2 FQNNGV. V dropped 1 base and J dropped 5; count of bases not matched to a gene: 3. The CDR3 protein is CASSLGGGRETQYF. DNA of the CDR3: TGTGCCAGCAGCTTAGGTGGCGGGAGGGAGACCCAGTACTTC.

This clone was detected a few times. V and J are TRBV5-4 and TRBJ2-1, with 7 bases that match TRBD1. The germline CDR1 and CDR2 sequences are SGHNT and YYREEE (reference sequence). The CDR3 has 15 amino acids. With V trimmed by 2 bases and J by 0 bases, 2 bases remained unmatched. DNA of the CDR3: TGTGCCAGCAGCTTCGACAGGGTCTCCTACAATGAGCAGTTCTTC. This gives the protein CASSFDRVSYNEQFF.

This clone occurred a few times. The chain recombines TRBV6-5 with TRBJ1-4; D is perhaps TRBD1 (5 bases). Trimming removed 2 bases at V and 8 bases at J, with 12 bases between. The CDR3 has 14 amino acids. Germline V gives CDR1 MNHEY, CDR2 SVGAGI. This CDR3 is CASSYGAGYEKLFF. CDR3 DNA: TGTGCCAGCAGTTACGGCGCAGGGTACGAAAAACTGTTTTTT.

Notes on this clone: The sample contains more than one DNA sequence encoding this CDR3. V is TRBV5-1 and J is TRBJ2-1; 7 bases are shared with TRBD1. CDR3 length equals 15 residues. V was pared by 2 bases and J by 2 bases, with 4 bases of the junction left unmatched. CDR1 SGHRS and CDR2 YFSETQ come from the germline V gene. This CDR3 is CASSLDRVAYNEQFF. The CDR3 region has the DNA TGCGCCAGCAGCTTAGACAGGGTCGCCTACAATGAGCAGTTCTTC.

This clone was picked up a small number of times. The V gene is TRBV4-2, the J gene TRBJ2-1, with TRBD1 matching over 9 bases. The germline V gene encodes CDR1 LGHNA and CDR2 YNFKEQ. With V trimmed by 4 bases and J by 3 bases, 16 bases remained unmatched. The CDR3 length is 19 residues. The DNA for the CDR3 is TGTGCCAGCAGCCGAAGGACAGGGGACGGACTAGATGACTACAATGAGCAGTTCTTC. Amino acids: CASSRRTGDGLDDYNEQFF.

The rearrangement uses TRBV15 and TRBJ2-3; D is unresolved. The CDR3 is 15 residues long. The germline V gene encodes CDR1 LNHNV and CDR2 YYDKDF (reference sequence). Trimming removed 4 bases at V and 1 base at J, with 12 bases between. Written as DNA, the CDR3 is TGTGCCACCAGCATCAGTGGCCTGGGCACAGATACGCAGTATTTT. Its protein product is CATSISGLGTDTQYF. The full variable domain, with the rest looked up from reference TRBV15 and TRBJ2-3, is DAMVIQNPRYQVTQFGKPVTLSCSQTLNHNVMYWYQQKSSQAPKLLFHYYDKDFNNEADTPDNFQSRRPNTSFCFLDIRSPGLGDTAMYLCATSISGLGTDTQYFGPGTRLTVL.

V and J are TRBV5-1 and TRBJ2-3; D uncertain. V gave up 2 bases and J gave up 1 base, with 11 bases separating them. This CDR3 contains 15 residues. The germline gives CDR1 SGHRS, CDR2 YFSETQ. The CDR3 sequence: CASSFRGGGTDTQYF. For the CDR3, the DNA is TGCGCCAGCAGCTTCCGAGGTGGGGGCACAGATACGCAGTATTTT.

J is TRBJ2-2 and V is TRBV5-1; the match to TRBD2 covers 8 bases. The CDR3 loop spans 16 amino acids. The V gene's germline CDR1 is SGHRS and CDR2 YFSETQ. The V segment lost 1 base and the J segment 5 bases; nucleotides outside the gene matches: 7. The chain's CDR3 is CASSLIKAGDTGELFF. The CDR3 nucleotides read TGCGCCAGCAGCTTGATCAAAGCGGGAGATACCGGGGAGCTGTTTTTT.

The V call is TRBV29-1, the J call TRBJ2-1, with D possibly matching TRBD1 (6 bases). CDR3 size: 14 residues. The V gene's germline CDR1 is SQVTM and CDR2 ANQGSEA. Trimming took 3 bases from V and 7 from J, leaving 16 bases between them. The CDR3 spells CSVESAGVWNEQFF. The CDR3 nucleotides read TGCAGCGTTGAGTCGGCAGGGGTTTGGAATGAGCAGTTCTTC.

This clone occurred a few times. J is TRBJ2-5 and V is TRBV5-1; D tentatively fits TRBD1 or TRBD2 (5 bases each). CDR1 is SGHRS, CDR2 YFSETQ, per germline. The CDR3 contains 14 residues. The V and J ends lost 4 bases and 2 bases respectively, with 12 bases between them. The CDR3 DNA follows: TGCGCCAGCAGCACGGGGACGCCACAAGAGACCCAGTACTTC. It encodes CASSTGTPQETQYF.

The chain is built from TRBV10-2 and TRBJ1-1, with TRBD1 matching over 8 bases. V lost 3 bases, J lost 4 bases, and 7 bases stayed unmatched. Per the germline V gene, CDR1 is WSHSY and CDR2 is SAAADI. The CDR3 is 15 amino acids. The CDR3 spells CASSDTGGGGTEAFF. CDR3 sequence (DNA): TGCGCCAGCAGTGACACAGGGGGAGGCGGCACTGAAGCTTTCTTT.

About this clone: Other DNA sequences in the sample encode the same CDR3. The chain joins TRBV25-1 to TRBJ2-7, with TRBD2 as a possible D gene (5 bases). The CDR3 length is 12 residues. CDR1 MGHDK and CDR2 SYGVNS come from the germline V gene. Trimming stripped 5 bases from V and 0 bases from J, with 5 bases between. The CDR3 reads CASSRGSYEQYF. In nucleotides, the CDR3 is TGTGCCAGCAGTCGGGGCTCCTACGAGCAGTACTTC.

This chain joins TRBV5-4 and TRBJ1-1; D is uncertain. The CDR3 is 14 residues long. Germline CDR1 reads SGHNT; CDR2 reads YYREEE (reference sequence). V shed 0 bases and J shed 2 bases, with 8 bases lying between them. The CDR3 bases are TGTGCCAGCAGCTTGGTTCCAGGAAACACTGAAGCTTTCTTT. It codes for CASSLVPGNTEAFF. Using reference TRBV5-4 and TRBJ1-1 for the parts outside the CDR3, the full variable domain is ETGVTQSPTHLIKTRGQQVTLRCSSQSGHNTVSWYQQALGQGPQFIFQYYREEENGRGNFPPRFSGLQFPNYSSELNVNALELDDSALYLCASSLVPGNTEAFFGQGTRLTVV.

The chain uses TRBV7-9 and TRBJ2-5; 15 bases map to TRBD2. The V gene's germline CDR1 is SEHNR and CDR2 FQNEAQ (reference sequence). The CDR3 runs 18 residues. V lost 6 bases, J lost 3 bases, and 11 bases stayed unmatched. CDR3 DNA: TGTGCCAGCAGACTGGGGACTAGCGGGAGGAATAGGGAAGAGACCCAGTACTTC. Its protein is CASRLGTSGRNREETQYF. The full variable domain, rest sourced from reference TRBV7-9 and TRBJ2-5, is DTGVSQNPRHKITKRGQNVTFRCDPISEHNRLYWYRQTLGQGPEFLTYFQNEAQLEKSRLLSDRFSAERPKGSFSTLEIQRTEQGDSAMYLCASRLGTSGRNREETQYFGPGTRLLVL.

CDR3 nucleotide sequence: TGTGCCACCAAACCGAGACAGTCTTACGAGCAGTACTTC. Translating gives CATKPRQSYEQYF. The V gene is TRBV6-6, the J gene TRBJ2-7, with D tentatively TRBD1 (5 bases). CDR1 MNHNY and CDR2 SVGAGI come from the germline V gene (reference sequence). The CDR3 loop spans 13 amino acids. Trimming removed 10 bases at V and 4 bases at J, with 17 bases between.

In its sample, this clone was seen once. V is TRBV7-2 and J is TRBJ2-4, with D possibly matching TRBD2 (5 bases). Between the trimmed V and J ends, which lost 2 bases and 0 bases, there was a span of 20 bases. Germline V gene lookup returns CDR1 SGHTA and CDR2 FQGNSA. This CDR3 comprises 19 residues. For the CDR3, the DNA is TGTGCCAGCAGCTTAACGGACGAGGGCGACCGTTCAGCCAAAAACATTCAGTACTTC. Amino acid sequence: CASSLTDEGDRSAKNIQYF. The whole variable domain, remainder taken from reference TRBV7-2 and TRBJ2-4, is GAGVSQSPSNKVTEKGKDVELRCDPISGHTALYWYRQSLGQGLEFLIYFQGNSAPDKSGLPSDRFSAERTGGSVSTLTIQRTQQEDSAVYLCASSLTDEGDRSAKNIQYFGAGTRLSVL.